This T cell receptor (beta chain) came from a study of cytomegalovirus exposure and HLA in healthy donors. Primers included in the PCR were 60 Vbeta and 13 Jbeta primers. Libraries were prepared by immunoSEQ multiplex PCR; TCRdb keeps only in-frame clonotypes and omits some of them. This table holds about 160,000 clones, about four fifths found once. The material sequenced was PBMCs. The TCR originated in a woman aged 45-65 years in good health and CMV-seronegative.

CDR3: CASSLLRDSEQKAFF. The CDR3 coding sequence is TGTGCCAGCAGCTTACTCCGGGACTCCGAACAGAAAGCTTTCTTT. This chain connects TRBV11-2 to TRBJ1-1; D possibly corresponds to TRBD1 (5 bases). V was trimmed by 2 bases and J by 9 bases, leaving 19 bases between them. This CDR3 has 15 amino acids. Germline V gives CDR1 SGHAT, CDR2 FQNNGV.